This is a list of T cell receptor beta chains from one sample in a study of blood T cell repertoires in COVID-19. The data were produced by immunoSEQ multiplex PCR, yet TCRdb's version contains in-frame clones alone and is incomplete. The sample shows 100,000 to 150,000 clones, around 90% of them seen only once. The sample taken for sequencing was peripheral blood. Receptor source: a man aged 45-65 years with active COVID-19. The CDR3 runs from the conserved cysteine through the conserved F or W. D genes are given only for firm matches. Size tells how often a clone was seen (once, few, many) or the class of an expanded clone, and some rows leave it out.

J | D | V | size | CDR3 | DNA
TRBJ1-6 | TRBD1 | TRBV5-5 | NA | CASSPDRGAPLHF | TGTGCCAGCAGCCCGGACAGGGGGGCACCCCTCCACTTT
TRBJ1-2 | NA | TRBV6-1 | NA | CASSEDGNYGYTF | TGTGCCAGCAGTGAAGACGGTAACTATGGCTACACCTTC
TRBJ2-1 | NA | TRBV12-3/TRBV12-4 | NA | CASSPTPYNEQFF | TGTGCCAGCAGCCCGACTCCCTACAATGAGCAGTTCTTC
TRBJ2-1 | NA | TRBV4-2 | once | CASSQESIPKQFF | TGTGCCAGCAGCCAAGAGAGTATTCCGAAGCAGTTCTTC
TRBJ1-1 | NA | TRBV7-9 | NA | CASSSSGGDGAFF | TGTGCCAGCAGCTCCTCCGGGGGGGACGGGGCTTTCTTT
TRBJ2-7 | NA | TRBV6-1 | once | CASSEEEGTYYEQYF | TGTGCCAGCAGTGAAGAGGAGGGGACCTACTACGAGCAGTACTTC
TRBJ2-7 | NA | TRBV5-6 | once | CASSLGQKSSYEQYF | TGTGCCAGCAGTCTCGGACAAAAGAGCTCCTACGAGCAGTACTTC
TRBJ1-1 | NA | TRBV3-1/TRBV3-2 | NA | CASSQDTPMNTEAFF | TGTGCCAGCAGCCAAGATACCCCTATGAACACTGAAGCTTTCTTT
TRBJ2-5 | TRBD2 | TRBV20-1 | NA | CSASAGWGGETQYF | TGCAGTGCTAGTGCCGGTTGGGGGGGAGAGACCCAGTACTTC
TRBJ2-4 | TRBD2 | TRBV30 | NA | CAWSSGGLNIQYF | TGTGCCTGGTCTAGCGGGGGGTTAAACATTCAGTACTTC
TRBJ1-1 | NA | TRBV18 | once | CASSAVEGETEAFF | TGTGCCAGCTCGGCCGTTGAGGGAGAGACTGAAGCTTTCTTT
TRBJ2-2 | TRBD1 | TRBV9 | NA | CASSPTWTGTNTGELFF | TGTGCCAGCAGCCCGACCTGGACAGGGACGAACACCGGGGAGCTGTTTTTT
TRBJ2-7 | TRBD1 | TRBV19 | NA | CASSKQGAIYEQYF | TGTGCCAGTAGTAAGCAGGGGGCAATCTACGAGCAGTACTTC
TRBJ2-1 | TRBD2 | TRBV2 | NA | CASTSGDNEQFF | TGTGCCAGCACTAGCGGGGACAATGAGCAGTTCTTC
TRBJ2-5 | TRBD1 | TRBV9 | NA | CASSEGQGAETQYF | TGTGCCAGCAGCGAGGGACAGGGGGCAGAGACCCAGTACTTC
TRBJ2-3 | NA | TRBV7-8 | NA | CASSPQQGIGTDTQYF | TGTGCCAGCAGCCCACAACAGGGTATCGGCACAGATACGCAGTATTTT
TRBJ2-3 | TRBD1 | TRBV6-2/TRBV6-3 | NA | CASSFRPGTGTGQYF | TGTGCCAGCAGTTTTCGCCCCGGGACAGGGACCGGGCAGTATTTT
TRBJ2-3 | TRBD2 | TRBV13 | NA | CASSLVGLAGDTDTQYF | TGTGCCAGCAGCTTAGTCGGACTAGCGGGGGATACAGATACGCAGTATTTT